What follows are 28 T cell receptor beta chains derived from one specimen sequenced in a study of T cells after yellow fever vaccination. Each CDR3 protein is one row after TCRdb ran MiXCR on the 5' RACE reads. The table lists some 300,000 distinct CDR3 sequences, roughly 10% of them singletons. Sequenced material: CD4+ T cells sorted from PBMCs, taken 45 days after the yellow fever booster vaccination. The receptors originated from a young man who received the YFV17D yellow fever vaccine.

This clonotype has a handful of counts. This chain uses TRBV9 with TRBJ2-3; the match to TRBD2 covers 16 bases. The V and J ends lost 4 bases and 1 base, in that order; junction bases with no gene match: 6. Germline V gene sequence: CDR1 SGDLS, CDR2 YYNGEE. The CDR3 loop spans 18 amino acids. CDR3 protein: CASSPGTSGGGGTDTQYF. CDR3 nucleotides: TGTGCCAGCAGCCCCGGGACTAGCGGGGGGGGAGGCACAGATACGCAGTATTTT.

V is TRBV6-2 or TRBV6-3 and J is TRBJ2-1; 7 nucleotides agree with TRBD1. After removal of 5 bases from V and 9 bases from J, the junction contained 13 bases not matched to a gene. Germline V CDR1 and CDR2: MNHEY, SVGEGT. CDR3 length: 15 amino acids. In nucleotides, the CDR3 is TGTGCCAGCAGTACCCGACAGGGAAGGGTCGGTGAGCAGTTCTTC. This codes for CASSTRQGRVGEQFF.

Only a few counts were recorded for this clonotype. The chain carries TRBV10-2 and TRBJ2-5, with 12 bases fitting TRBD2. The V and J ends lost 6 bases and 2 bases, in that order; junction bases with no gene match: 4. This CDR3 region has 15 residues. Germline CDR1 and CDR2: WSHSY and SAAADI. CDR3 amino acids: CASSSGLAGQETQYF. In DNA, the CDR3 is TGCGCCAGCAGCTCCGGACTAGCGGGGCAAGAGACCCAGTACTTC.

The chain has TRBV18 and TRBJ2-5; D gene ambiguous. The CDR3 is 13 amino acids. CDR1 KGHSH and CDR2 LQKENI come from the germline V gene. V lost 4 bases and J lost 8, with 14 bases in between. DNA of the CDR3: TGTGCCAGCTCACTGCGGACCTCAGATACCCAGTACTTC. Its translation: CASSLRTSDTQYF.

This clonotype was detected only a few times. CDR3 bases: TGTGCCAGCAGACCCGGGGGACAACATTCACCCCTCCACTTT. Its translation: CASRPGGQHSPLHF. This rearrangement joins TRBV6-5 to TRBJ1-6; D might be TRBD1 (6 bases). V dropped 6 bases and J dropped 8 bases, with 14 bases sitting between them. CDR3 length: 14 residues. From germline, CDR1 is MNHEY and CDR2 SVGAGI.

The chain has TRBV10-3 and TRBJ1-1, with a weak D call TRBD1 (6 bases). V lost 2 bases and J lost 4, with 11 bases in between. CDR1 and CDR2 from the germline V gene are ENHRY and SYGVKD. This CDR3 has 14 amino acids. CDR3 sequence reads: CAISEQGRGTEAFF. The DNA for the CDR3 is TGTGCCATCAGTGAGCAGGGGCGCGGCACTGAAGCTTTCTTT.

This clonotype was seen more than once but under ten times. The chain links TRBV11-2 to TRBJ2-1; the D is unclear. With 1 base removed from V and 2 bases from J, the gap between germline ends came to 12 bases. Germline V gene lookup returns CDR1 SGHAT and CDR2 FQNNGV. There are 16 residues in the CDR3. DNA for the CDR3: TGTGCCAGCAGCTTAGTTGTCCAGCCTACCTACAATGAGCAGTTCTTC. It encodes CASSLVVQPTYNEQFF.

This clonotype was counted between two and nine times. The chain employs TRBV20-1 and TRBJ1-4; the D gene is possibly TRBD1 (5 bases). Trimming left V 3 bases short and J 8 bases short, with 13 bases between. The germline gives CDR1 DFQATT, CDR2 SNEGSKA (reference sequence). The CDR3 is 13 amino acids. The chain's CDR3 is CSARDGTLEKLFF. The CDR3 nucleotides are TGCAGTGCTAGGGACGGGACTTTGGAAAAACTGTTTTTT.

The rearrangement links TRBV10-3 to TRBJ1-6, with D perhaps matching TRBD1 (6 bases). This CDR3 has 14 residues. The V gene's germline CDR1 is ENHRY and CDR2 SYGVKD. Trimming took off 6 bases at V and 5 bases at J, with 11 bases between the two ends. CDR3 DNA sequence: TGTGCCATCAGACACAGGGAGAATAATTCACCCCTCCACTTT. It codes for CAIRHRENNSPLHF.

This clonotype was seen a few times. The CDR3 DNA is TGTGCCAGCTCACCACTCGGGCTAGCGGGGAGCACAGATACGCAGTATTTT. This gives the protein CASSPLGLAGSTDTQYF. The V call is TRBV18, the J call TRBJ2-3, with TRBD2 matching 9 bases. Germline CDR1 KGHSH, CDR2 LQKENI. V lost 1 base to trimming and J lost 0 bases; unmatched junction nucleotides: 5. The length of the CDR3 is 17 residues.

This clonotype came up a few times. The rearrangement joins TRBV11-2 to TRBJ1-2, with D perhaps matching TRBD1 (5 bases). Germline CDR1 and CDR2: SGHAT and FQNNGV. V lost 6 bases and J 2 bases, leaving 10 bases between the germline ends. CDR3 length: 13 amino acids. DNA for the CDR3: TGTGCCAGCAGGGGGCCCGGAAACTATGGCTACACCTTC. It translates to CASRGPGNYGYTF.

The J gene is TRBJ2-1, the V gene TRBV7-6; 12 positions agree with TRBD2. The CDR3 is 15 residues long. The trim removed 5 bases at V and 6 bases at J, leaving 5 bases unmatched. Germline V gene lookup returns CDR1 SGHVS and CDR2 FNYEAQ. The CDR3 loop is CASSPASGGANEQFF. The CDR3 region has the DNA TGTGCCAGCAGCCCTGCTAGCGGGGGGGCCAATGAGCAGTTCTTC.

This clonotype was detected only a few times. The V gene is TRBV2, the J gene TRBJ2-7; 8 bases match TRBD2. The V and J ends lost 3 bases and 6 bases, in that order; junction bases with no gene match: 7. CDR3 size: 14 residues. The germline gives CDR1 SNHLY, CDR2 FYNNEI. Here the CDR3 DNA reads TGTGCCAGCAGTGATAGCGGGGCCCTGGTCGAGCAGTACGTC. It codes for CASSDSGALVEQYV.

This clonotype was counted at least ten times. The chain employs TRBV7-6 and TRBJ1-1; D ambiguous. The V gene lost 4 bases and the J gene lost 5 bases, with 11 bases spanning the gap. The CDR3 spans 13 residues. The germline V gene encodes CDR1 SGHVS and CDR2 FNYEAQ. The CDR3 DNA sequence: TGTGCCAGCAGCTCCCAGGCGGGAACTGAAGCTTTCTTT. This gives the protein CASSSQAGTEAFF.

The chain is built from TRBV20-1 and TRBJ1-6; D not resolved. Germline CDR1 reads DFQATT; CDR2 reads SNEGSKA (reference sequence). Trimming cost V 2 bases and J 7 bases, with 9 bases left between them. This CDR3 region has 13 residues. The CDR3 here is CSARRTGNSPLHF. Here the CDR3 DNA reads TGCAGTGCTAGAAGGACGGGGAATTCACCCCTCCACTTT.

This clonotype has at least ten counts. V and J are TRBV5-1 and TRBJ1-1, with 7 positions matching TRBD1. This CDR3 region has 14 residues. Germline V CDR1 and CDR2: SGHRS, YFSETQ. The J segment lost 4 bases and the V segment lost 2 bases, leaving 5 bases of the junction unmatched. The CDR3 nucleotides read TGCGCCAGCAGCTTCACAGGGGTGGGCACTGAAGCTTTCTTT. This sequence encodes CASSFTGVGTEAFF.

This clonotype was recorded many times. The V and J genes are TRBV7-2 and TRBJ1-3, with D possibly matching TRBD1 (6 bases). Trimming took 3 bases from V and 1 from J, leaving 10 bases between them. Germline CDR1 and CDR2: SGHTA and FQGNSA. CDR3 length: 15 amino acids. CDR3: CASSFQGTSGNTIYF. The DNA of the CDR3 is TGTGCCAGCAGCTTCCAGGGGACATCTGGAAACACCATATATTTT. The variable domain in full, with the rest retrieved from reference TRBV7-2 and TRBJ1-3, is GAGVSQSPSNKVTEKGKDVELRCDPISGHTALYWYRQSLGQGLEFLIYFQGNSAPDKSGLPSDRFSAERTGGSVSTLTIQRTQQEDSAVYLCASSFQGTSGNTIYFGEGSWLTVV.

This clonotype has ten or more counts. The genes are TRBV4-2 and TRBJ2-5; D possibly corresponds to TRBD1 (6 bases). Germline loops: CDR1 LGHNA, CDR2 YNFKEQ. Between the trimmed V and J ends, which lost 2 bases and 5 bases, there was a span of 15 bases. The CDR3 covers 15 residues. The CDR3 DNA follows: TGTGCCAGCAGCCAATCTTTCAGGGGAGAGGAGACCCAGTACTTC. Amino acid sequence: CASSQSFRGEETQYF.

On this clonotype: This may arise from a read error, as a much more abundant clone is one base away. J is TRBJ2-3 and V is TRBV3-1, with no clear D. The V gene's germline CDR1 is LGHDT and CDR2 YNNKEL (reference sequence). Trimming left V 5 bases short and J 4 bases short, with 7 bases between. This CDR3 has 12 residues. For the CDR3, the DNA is TGTGCCAGCAGCAAGACTTCAGATACGCAGTATTTT. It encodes CASSKTSDTQYF.

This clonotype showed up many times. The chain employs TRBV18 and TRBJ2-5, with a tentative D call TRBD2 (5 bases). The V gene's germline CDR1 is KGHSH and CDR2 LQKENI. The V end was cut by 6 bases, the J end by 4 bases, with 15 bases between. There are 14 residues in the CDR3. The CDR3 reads CASSLLEIRETQYF. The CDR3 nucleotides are TGTGCCAGCTCGCTACTAGAAATTCGAGAGACCCAGTACTTC.

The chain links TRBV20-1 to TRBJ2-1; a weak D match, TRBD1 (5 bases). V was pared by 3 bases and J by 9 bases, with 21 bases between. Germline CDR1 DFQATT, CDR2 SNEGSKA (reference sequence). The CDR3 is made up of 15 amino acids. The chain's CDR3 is CSARAGHGVPSEQFF. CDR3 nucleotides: TGCAGTGCTAGGGCCGGACACGGAGTCCCTTCTGAGCAGTTCTTC.

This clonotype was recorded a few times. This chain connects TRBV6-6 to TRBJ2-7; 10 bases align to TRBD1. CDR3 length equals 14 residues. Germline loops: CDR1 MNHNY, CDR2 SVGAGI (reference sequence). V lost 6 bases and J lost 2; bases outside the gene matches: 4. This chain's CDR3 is CASSIGTGAYEQYF. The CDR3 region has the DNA TGTGCCAGCAGCATCGGGACAGGGGCCTACGAGCAGTACTTC.

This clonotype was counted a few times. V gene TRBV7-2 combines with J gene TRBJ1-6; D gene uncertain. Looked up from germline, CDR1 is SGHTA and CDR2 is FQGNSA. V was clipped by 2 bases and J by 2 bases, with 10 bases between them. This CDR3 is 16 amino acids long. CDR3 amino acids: CASSLFETAYNSPLHF. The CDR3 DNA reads TGTGCCAGCAGCTTATTTGAGACGGCCTATAATTCACCCCTCCACTTT.

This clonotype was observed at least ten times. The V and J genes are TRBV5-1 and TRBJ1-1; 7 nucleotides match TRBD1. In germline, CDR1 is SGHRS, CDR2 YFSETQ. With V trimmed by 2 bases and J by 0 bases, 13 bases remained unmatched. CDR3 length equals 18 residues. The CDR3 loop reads CASSFSRTGTLMNTEAFF. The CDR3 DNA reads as TGCGCCAGCAGCTTTTCCCGGACAGGAACCCTTATGAACACTGAAGCTTTCTTT.

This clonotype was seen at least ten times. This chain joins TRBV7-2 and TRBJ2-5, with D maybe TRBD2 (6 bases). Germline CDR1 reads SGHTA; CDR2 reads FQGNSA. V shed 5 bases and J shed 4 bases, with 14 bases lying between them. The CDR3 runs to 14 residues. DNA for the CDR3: TGTGCCAGCAGCCCGGGACTCCATGGAGAGACCCAGTACTTC. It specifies CASSPGLHGETQYF.

CDR3: CASRVDSLDGYTF. The CDR3 nucleotides are TGTGCCAGCAGGGTGGACAGTTTGGATGGCTACACCTTC. This chain uses TRBV12-3 or TRBV12-4 with TRBJ1-2; D possibly corresponds to TRBD1 (6 bases). With 6 bases removed from V and 6 bases from J, the gap between germline ends came to 14 bases. The CDR3 sequence is 13 residues long.

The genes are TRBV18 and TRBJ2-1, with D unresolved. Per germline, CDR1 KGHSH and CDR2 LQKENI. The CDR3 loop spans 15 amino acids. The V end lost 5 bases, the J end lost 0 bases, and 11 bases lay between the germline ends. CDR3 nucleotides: TGTGCCAGCTCATCCGCCGCCTCCTCCTACAATGAGCAGTTCTTC. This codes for CASSSAASSYNEQFF.

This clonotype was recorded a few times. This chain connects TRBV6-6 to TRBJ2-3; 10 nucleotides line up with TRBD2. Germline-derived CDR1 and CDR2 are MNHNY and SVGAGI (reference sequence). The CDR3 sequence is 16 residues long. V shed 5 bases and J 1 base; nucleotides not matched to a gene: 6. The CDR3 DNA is TGTGCCAGCAGTCACCAGCGGGGGGGACGCACAGATACGCAGTATTTT. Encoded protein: CASSHQRGGRTDTQYF.